Listed below are T cell receptor beta chains from one sample, sequenced in a study of blood T cell repertoires in COVID-19. Produced via immunoSEQ multiplex PCR; TCRdb's table is partial and in-frame only. Of approximately 390,000 clones listed, 90% were seen once; the top ten hold 6.5%. Sequencing used peripheral blood. The source is a man aged 18-30 years with active or convalescent COVID-19. The CDR3 runs from the conserved cysteine through the conserved F or W. The D gene is left open where the match is weak. Clone size is shown for a subset of rows, as once, few, many or a class of expanded clone.

j_gene | d_gene | v_gene | abundance | CDR3nt | CDR3aa
TRBJ1-4 | NA | TRBV4-3 | NA | TGCGCCAGCAGCCAAGTCCTCGGTGGGCGAGCTAATGAAAAACTGTTTTTT | CASSQVLGGRANEKLFF
TRBJ2-3 | NA | TRBV2 | NA | TGTGCCAGCAGTGAAGCGGCGGGGTACACAGATACGCAGTATTTT | CASSEAAGYTDTQYF
TRBJ2-5 | TRBD1 | TRBV2 | once | TGTGCCAGCAGTTCCGTACCGGGACAGGGGCCAGCGGACCAAGAGACCCAGTACTTC | CASSSVPGQGPADQETQYF
TRBJ1-4 | NA | TRBV6-5 | NA | TGTGCCAGCAGAAGAGGACAGAAGAATGAAAAACTGTTTTTT | CASRRGQKNEKLFF
TRBJ1-2 | NA | TRBV3-1/TRBV3-2 | NA | TGTGCCAGCAGACGACAAATCTCGGGAGGCTACACCTTC | CASRRQISGGYTF
TRBJ2-5 | TRBD1 | TRBV7-2 | NA | TGTGCCAGCAGCTCCCGTCGGGACAGGGTCGGGGAGACCCAGTACTTC | CASSSRRDRVGETQYF
TRBJ1-5 | TRBD1 | TRBV28 | NA | TGTGCCAGCTGTCCCGCCGGGACAGGGAGTAATCAGCCCCAGCATTTT | CASCPAGTGSNQPQHF
TRBJ2-1 | TRBD2 | TRBV7-2 | NA | TGTGCCAGCAGCTTATGGACTAGCGGGACCAGCTCCTACAATGAGCAGTTCTTC | CASSLWTSGTSSYNEQFF
TRBJ1-4 | NA | TRBV24-1 | once | TGTGCCACCAGGGGGGCAGGGAATGAAAAACTGTTTTTT | CATRGAGNEKLFF
TRBJ1-5 | NA | TRBV4-2 | once | TGTGCCAGCAGCCAAGAAGGGACTGCTCAGCCCCAGCATTTT | CASSQEGTAQPQHF
TRBJ2-3 | TRBD1 | TRBV15 | NA | TGTGCCACCAGCCCCCTCCCCGGGACAGGGGCGGTAGATACGCAGTATTTT | CATSPLPGTGAVDTQYF
TRBJ1-2 | TRBD1 | TRBV19 | NA | TGTGCCAGTAGTCCGGGACAGGGAGGTGGCTACACCTTC | CASSPGQGGGYTF
TRBJ1-4 | NA | TRBV19 | few | TGTGCCACCATTTTGGACAGAAATGAAAAACTGTTTTTT | CATILDRNEKLFF
TRBJ1-4 | TRBD1 | TRBV6-5 | NA | TGTGCCAGCAGTTCCCACAGGGGAACTAATGAAAAACTGTTTTTT | CASSSHRGTNEKLFF
TRBJ1-3 | TRBD1 | TRBV28 | NA | TGTGCCAGCAGTTTGACAGGGTTAGGAAACACCATATATTTT | CASSLTGLGNTIYF
TRBJ1-2 | NA | TRBV9 | NA | TGTGCCAGCAGCGACCCGGACAGCAACTATGGCTACACCTTC | CASSDPDSNYGYTF
TRBJ2-5 | NA | TRBV4-1 | NA | TGCGCCAGCAGCCAAGAGGTGAGGGCGACCCAGTACTTC | CASSQEVRATQYF
TRBJ2-5 | TRBD2 | TRBV11-2 | NA | TGTGCCAGCAGCGAAAGACTAGCAAACCAAGAGACCCAGTACTTC | CASSERLANQETQYF
TRBJ1-2 | TRBD1 | TRBV5-5 | NA | TGTGCCAGCAGCTGGGACAGGCTCGGAACGGGCTACACCTTC | CASSWDRLGTGYTF
TRBJ1-5 | NA | TRBV12-1 | NA | TGTGCCAGCAGCCCCAGATTGAGGGACAGGGATAGCAATCAGCCCCAGCATTTT | CASSPRLRDRDSNQPQHF
TRBJ2-7 | NA | TRBV6-6 | NA | TGTGCCAGCAGTTACCCCGAGGCCATGTACGAGCAGTACTTC | CASSYPEAMYEQYF
TRBJ2-7 | NA | TRBV6-2/TRBV6-3 | NA | TGTGCCAGCAGCTTGGGGCTCTACGAGCAGTACTTC | CASSLGLYEQYF
TRBJ2-3 | TRBD1 | TRBV10-3 | NA | TGTGCCATCAGTGACCCCCCGGGACAGGGTAATCCTAGCACAGATACGCAGTATTTT | CAISDPPGQGNPSTDTQYF
TRBJ1-5 | TRBD1 | TRBV7-2 | NA | TGTGCCAGCAGCCCTGTCGGCAGGGGGGATAGTCAGCCCCAGCATTTT | CASSPVGRGDSQPQHF
TRBJ1-4 | NA | TRBV4-2 | NA | TGTGCCAGCAGCCAAGATGAGGTGCCAACTAATGAAAAACTGTTTTTT | CASSQDEVPTNEKLFF
TRBJ1-6 | NA | TRBV11-1 | few | TGTGCCAGCAGCTTACACAATAATTCACCCCTCCACTTT | CASSLHNNSPLHF
TRBJ1-1 | NA | TRBV19 | NA | TGTGCCAGTACCATAGGAGGGACTGAAGCTTTCTTT | CASTIGGTEAFF
TRBJ2-5 | TRBD1 | TRBV18 | NA | TGTGCCAGCTCACCTTTGGTCGGGGACAGCCAAGAGACCCAGTACTTC | CASSPLVGDSQETQYF
TRBJ1-3 | NA | TRBV28 | NA | TGTGCCAGCAGTTTACGGGGGTCCTCTGGAAACACCATATATTTT | CASSLRGSSGNTIYF
TRBJ2-3 | TRBD2 | TRBV10-3 | NA | TGTGCCATCAGTGAGTTGACTAGCGGGACCACAGATACGCAGTATTTT | CAISELTSGTTDTQYF
TRBJ1-1 | NA | TRBV4-3 | NA | TGCGCCAGCAGCCAAGAACCGGTCATGAACACTGAAGCTTTCTTT | CASSQEPVMNTEAFF
TRBJ2-1 | NA | TRBV7-9 | NA | TGTGCCAGCAGCTCCAGGGTAGACAATGAGCAGTTCTTC | CASSSRVDNEQFF
TRBJ1-1 | NA | TRBV25-1 | once | TGTGCCAGCAGTGAAGGAGGGATTCGAACTGAAGCTTTCTTT | CASSEGGIRTEAFF
TRBJ1-1 | TRBD1 | TRBV4-2 | NA | TGTGCCAGCAGCCAAGAGAGGGGGCCGAACACTGAAGCTTTCTTT | CASSQERGPNTEAFF
TRBJ1-1 | TRBD1 | TRBV19 | NA | TGTGCCAGTAGTGGGGGGACAGGCTACCCGAACACTGAAGCTTTCTTT | CASSGGTGYPNTEAFF
TRBJ2-2 | TRBD2 | TRBV3-1/TRBV3-2 | few | TGTGCCAGCAGCCCGACTAGCGGGGCGAACACCGGGGAGCTGTTTTTT | CASSPTSGANTGELFF
TRBJ2-1 | NA | TRBV3-1/TRBV3-2 | NA | TGTGCCAGCAGCCAAGATTTGGGTCGGGAGAGGTCCTACAATGAGCAGTTCTTC | CASSQDLGRERSYNEQFF
TRBJ1-5 | NA | TRBV3-1/TRBV3-2 | NA | TGTGCCAGCAGCCAGGGGCCACAGATCAGCAATCAGCCCCAGCATTTT | CASSQGPQISNQPQHF
TRBJ1-2 | NA | TRBV7-2 | NA | TGTGCCAGCAGCCTTGGGGGCAACTATGGCTACACCTTC | CASSLGGNYGYTF
TRBJ2-2 | TRBD2 | TRBV6-1 | NA | TGTGCCAGCAGGGAACTAGCGGGAGGGCCCTCGAGCGGGGAGCTGTTTTTT | CASRELAGGPSSGELFF
TRBJ2-1 | NA | TRBV24-1 | NA | TGTGCCACCAGTGATTTCAGGGGCCGATGGGGAGAGCAGTTCTTC | CATSDFRGRWGEQFF
TRBJ1-1 | NA | TRBV25-1 | NA | TGTGCCAGCAGTGAACTTGGCGGCCGGGGGTGGAACACTGAAGCTTTCTTT | CASSELGGRGWNTEAFF